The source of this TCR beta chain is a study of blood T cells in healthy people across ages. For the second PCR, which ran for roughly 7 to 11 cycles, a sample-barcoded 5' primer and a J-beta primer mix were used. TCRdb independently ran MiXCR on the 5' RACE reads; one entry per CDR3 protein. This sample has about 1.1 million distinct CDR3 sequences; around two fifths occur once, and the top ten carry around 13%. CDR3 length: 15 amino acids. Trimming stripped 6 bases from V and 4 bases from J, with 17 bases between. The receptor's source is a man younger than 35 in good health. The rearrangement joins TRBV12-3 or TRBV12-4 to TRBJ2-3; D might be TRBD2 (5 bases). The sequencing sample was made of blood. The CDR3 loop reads CASSPGEIRADTQYF. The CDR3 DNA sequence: TGTGCCAGCAGCCCCGGGGAGATTCGGGCAGATACGCAGTATTTT.